Below are 3 T cell receptor beta chains sequenced from a single sample in a study of blood T cell repertoires in COVID-19. Sequenced by immunoSEQ multiplex PCR; TCRdb stores in-frame clones only, minus some. The sample includes under 350,000 clones, over 75% of them seen just once. What was sequenced was peripheral blood. All receptors come from a human donor in a cohort sampled during active COVID-19.

This clone was found once. The J gene is TRBJ2-1, the V gene TRBV6-5, with 11 bases aligning to TRBD2. The CDR3 has 16 residues. Germline loops: CDR1 MNHEY, CDR2 SVGAGI. V lost 4 bases and J lost 9; bases outside the gene matches: 11. CDR3 residues: CASSSQTSGRYGEQFF. The CDR3 coding sequence is TGTGCCAGCAGTTCGCAAACTAGCGGGAGATACGGTGAGCAGTTCTTC.

J is TRBJ1-2 and V is TRBV7-2; tentative D call: TRBD1 (5 bases). The length of the CDR3 is 14 residues. Trimming stripped 5 bases from V and 5 bases from J, with 15 bases between. Germline CDR1 is SGHTA and CDR2 is FQGNSA. The CDR3 loop reads CASSPRGTYYGYTF. DNA of the CDR3: TGTGCCAGCAGCCCTCGGGGGACCTATTATGGCTACACCTTC.

This chain connects TRBV7-9 to TRBJ2-1; 14 nucleotides agree with TRBD2. Germline CDR1 and CDR2: SEHNR and FQNEAQ (reference sequence). The V segment lost 6 bases and the J segment 8 bases; nucleotides outside the gene matches: 6. This CDR3 has 15 residues. The CDR3 nucleotides are TGTGCCAGCAGTTCCATGGGACTAGCGGGAGATGAGCAGTTCTTC. This gives the protein CASSSMGLAGDEQFF.